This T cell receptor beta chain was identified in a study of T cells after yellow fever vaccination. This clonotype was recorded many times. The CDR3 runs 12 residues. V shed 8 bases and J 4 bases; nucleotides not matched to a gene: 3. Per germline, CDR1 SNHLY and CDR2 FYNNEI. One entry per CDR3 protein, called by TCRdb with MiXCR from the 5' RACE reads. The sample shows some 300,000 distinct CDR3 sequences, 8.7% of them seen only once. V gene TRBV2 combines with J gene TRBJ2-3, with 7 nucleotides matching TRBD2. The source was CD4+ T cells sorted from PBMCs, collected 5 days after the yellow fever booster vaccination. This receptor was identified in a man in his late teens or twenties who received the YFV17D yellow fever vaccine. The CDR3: CASRRGADTQYF. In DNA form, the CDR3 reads TGTGCCAGCCGCCGGGGGGCAGATACGCAGTATTTT.